This T cell receptor (beta chain) is drawn from a study of shared clonotypes between healthy human individuals. This clone was recorded a few times. The CDR3 consists of 14 residues. With 8 bases removed from V and 8 bases from J, the gap between germline ends came to 18 bases. Germline-derived CDR1 and CDR2 are SGHTA and FQGNSA. CD45RA+ naive and CD45RA-negative memory subsets were separated from CD4+ cells. Profiling relied on immunoSEQ multiplex PCR, and the TCRdb table lists in-frame clones only, not all of them. The sample lists about 710,000 clones; roughly 72% were seen once. The source is a woman aged 25 to 39 in good health. The sequencing sample was made of memory CD4+ T cells sorted from blood. Subset reported: CD45RA-negative fraction. The chain links TRBV7-2 to TRBJ1-4, with D perhaps TRBD1 (5 bases). The CDR3 DNA reads as TGTGCCAGCGCAGCGGGGAGGGGCTGGGAAAAACTGTTTTTT. Translating it yields CASAAGRGWEKLFF.